These T cell receptor beta chains were read from a single sample in a study of cytomegalovirus exposure and HLA in healthy donors. Assay: immunoSEQ multiplex PCR; the TCRdb copy retains only in-frame clones and omits some. The data show around 150,000 clones, 80% seen once. The sequencing sample was made of PBMCs. The receptors were gathered from a man aged 25 to 40 in good health and CMV-seronegative. CDR3s include the opening cysteine and the closing phenylalanine or tryptophan. A D gene is named only where the DNA matches it firmly. Clone size is given for some rows only: seen once, a few or many times, or a class if the clone is expanded.

>TRBV5-1|TRBJ2-3|-|-
CASSSRRDLRTDTQYF
TGCGCCAGCAGCTCTAGACGGGACTTGCGCACAGATACGCAGTATTTT
>TRBV2|TRBJ1-1|-|-
CASSEDRGSDEAFF
TGTGCCAGCAGTGAAGATCGGGGGAGCGATGAAGCTTTCTTT
>TRBV5-1|TRBJ2-7|-|-
CASSLGRSSAYEQYF
TGCGCCAGCAGCTTGGGACGAAGTAGCGCCTACGAGCAGTACTTC
>TRBV13|TRBJ2-7|-|TRBD2
CASSSRTSGSYEQYF
TGTGCCAGCAGCTCGCGGACTAGCGGGAGCTACGAGCAGTACTTC
>TRBV30|TRBJ2-5|-|-
CACQAQETQYF
TGTGCCTGCCAAGCGCAAGAGACCCAGTACTTC
>TRBV7-2|TRBJ2-1|-|-
CASSLGTSIYNEQFF
TGTGCCAGCAGCTTAGGGACATCTATTTACAATGAGCAGTTCTTC
>TRBV6-5|TRBJ2-5|-|-
CASSFQETQYF
TGTGCCAGCAGCTTCCAAGAGACCCAGTACTTC
>TRBV5-6|TRBJ2-7|-|TRBD2
CASSTGTSGEQYF
TGTGCCAGCAGTACCGGGACTAGTGGTGAGCAGTACTTC
>TRBV6-5|TRBJ2-5|-|-
CASSIGGSLQETQYF
TGTGCCAGCAGTATCGGTGGGAGTCTTCAAGAGACCCAGTACTTC
>TRBV5-1|TRBJ1-1|few|TRBD1
CASTDRGRTEAFF
TGCGCCAGCACCGACAGGGGGCGAACTGAAGCTTTCTTT
>TRBV7-2|TRBJ1-5|-|-
CASSLSSVQPQHF
TGTGCCAGCAGCTTATCATCGGTTCAGCCCCAGCATTTT
>TRBV4-1|TRBJ2-7|few|-
CASSPNAGYYEQYF
TGCGCCAGCAGCCCCAATGCGGGGTATTACGAGCAGTACTTC
>TRBV2|TRBJ1-1|-|-
CASTEGWQVNTEAFF
TGTGCCAGCACTGAAGGGTGGCAAGTGAACACTGAAGCTTTCTTT
>TRBV7-9|TRBJ1-1|-|TRBD1
CSSDRGTEAFF
TGTTCCAGCGACAGGGGTACTGAAGCTTTCTTT
>TRBV5-5|TRBJ2-7|-|-
CASSPDSYEQYF
TGTGCCAGCAGCCCGGACAGCTACGAGCAGTACTTC
>TRBV5-5|TRBJ2-5|-|-
CASSLQGGLEETQYF
TGTGCCAGCAGCTTGCAAGGCGGGCTGGAGGAGACCCAGTACTTC
>TRBV7-2|TRBJ2-2|-|-
CASSFLETGELFF
TGTGCCAGCAGCTTCCTAGAAACCGGGGAGCTGTTTTTT
>TRBV5-4|TRBJ1-6|-|TRBD1
CASSTQKTGENSPLHF
TGTGCCAGCAGCACCCAGAAGACAGGGGAAAATTCACCCCTCCACTTT
>TRBV28|TRBJ2-7|-|-
CAIQGTDYEQYF
TGTGCCATCCAGGGAACGGACTACGAGCAGTACTTC
>TRBV6-1|TRBJ2-7|-|-
CASSIWAGTYEQYF
TGTGCCAGCAGCATCTGGGCAGGAACCTACGAGCAGTACTTC
>TRBV7-2|TRBJ1-2|-|-
CASSLGGGYGYTF
TGTGCCAGCAGCTTAGGGGGAGGCTATGGCTACACCTTC
>TRBV29-1|TRBJ1-2|-|TRBD1
CSAPGQGRGGGYTF
TGCAGCGCACCGGGACAGGGGCGGGGTGGTGGCTACACCTTC
>TRBV19|TRBJ1-1|few|-
CASNTDGGYTEAFF
TGTGCCAGTAACACAGATGGGGGCTACACTGAAGCTTTCTTT
>TRBV19|TRBJ2-1|-|-
CASSIGEAWNEQFF
TGTGCCAGTAGTATAGGAGAAGCTTGGAATGAGCAGTTCTTC
>TRBV18|TRBJ2-6|-|TRBD1
CASSPQQGAGANVLTF
TGTGCCAGCTCACCACAACAGGGGGCTGGGGCCAACGTCCTGACTTTC
>TRBV19|TRBJ1-2|-|-
CASSINGGGKFDYGYTF
TGTGCCAGTAGTATTAACGGGGGTGGAAAATTTGACTATGGCTACACCTTC
>TRBV5-6|TRBJ2-5|-|TRBD2
CASSSGGSGAETQYF
TGTGCCAGCAGCTCTGGGGGGAGCGGGGCCGAGACCCAGTACTTC
>TRBV5-4|TRBJ2-2|-|TRBD2
CASRYGTSGTGELFF
TGTGCCAGCAGGTACGGGACTAGCGGCACCGGGGAGCTGTTTTTT